What follows describes a single T cell receptor (beta chain). TCRdb's table, derived via immunoSEQ multiplex PCR, lists solely in-frame clones and lacks some. The sample consists of 80,000 to 90,000 clones, about 94% of them appearing once. From germline, CDR1 is KGHSH and CDR2 LQKENI. J lost 5 bases, V lost 1 base, and 12 bases had no gene match. The CDR3 sequence is 18 residues long. The data stem from a study of technical replicates of blood from a handful of donors. The sequencing input was T cells isolated from PBMCs. The sequence was collected from a human donor in good health. The V gene is TRBV18, the J gene TRBJ1-4, with TRBD1 matching over 8 bases. Here the CDR3 reads CASSPLRQGAAGNEKLFF. CDR3 nucleotides: TGTGCCAGCTCACCACTGCGCCAGGGGGCGGCGGGGAATGAAAAACTGTTTTTT.